This TCR beta chain was captured in a study of tumor-infiltrating lymphocytes in primary liver carcinoma. Overall study context: Tissue type made little difference to sample yields of roughly 3.65 to 7.5 million productive TCRbeta reads. Study outcomes and limitations: Among the pair types, tumor region pairs showed more overlap than tumor-adjacent and tumor-blood pairs. A fraction of only about 7.5-24% of top clones appeared in all five tumor regions.

From about 20-30 mg of unsorted bulk tissue, DNA and RNA were co-extracted together. A primer matching the constant region was used to make TCR beta cDNA from 500 to 650 ng of total RNA. It was through three nested multiplex PCR rounds of slightly modified ARM-PCR that TCR beta libraries arose. A C-beta reverse primer was combined with TRBV1-TRBV30 forward primers in the first two PCR rounds, and each round had approximately 10 cycles. TCRdb independently ran MiXCR on the multiplex PCR reads; one entry per CDR3 protein. The data show 90,000 to 100,000 distinct CDR3 sequences, with approximately 71% seen just once and 7.5% to 10% held by the top ten. Comment on this clonotype: Its antigen is not known. Since no conserved phenylalanine or tryptophan closes the CDR3, a read error is the likely cause.

Per the germline V gene, CDR1 is MDHEN and CDR2 is SYDVKM. The CDR3 is 14 residues long. The sequence derives from an older woman with primary liver carcinoma and hepatitis B virus infection. Sequencing was performed on liver tumor tissue from sampling region 5. Specified subset: tumor region T5, tumor centre. The chain carries TRBV28 and TRBJ1-6; 8 bases line up with TRBD1. The DNA of the CDR3 is TGTGCCTGCAGCTCAGGACAGGGAAATTCACCCCTCCACTGT. It specifies CACSSGQGNSPLHC.